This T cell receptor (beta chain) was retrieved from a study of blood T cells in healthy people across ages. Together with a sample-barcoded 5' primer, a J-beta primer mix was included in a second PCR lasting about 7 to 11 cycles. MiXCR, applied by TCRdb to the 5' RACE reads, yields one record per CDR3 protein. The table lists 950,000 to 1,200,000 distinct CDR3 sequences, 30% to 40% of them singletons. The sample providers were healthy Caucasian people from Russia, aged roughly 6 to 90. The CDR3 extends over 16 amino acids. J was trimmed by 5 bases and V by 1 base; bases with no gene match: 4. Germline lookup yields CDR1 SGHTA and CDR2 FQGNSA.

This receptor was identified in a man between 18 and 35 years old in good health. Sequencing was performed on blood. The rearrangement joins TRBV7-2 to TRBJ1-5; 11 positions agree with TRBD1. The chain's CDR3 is CASSLEGTGGHQPQHF. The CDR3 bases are TGTGCCAGCAGCTTAGAAGGGACAGGGGGGCATCAGCCCCAGCATTTT.